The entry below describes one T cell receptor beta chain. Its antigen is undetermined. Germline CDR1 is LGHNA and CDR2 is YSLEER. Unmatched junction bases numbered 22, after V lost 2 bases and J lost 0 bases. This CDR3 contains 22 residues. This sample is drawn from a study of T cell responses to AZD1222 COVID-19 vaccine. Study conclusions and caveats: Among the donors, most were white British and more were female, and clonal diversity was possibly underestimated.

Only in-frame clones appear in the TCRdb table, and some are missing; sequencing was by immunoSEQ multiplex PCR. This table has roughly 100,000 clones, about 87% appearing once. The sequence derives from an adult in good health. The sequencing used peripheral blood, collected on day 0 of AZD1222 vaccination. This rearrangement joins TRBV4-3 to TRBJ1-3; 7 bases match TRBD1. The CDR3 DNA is TGCGCCAGCAGCCAAATATCCCCTATGGGGACAGACTTCCTCGCCTCTGGAAACACCATATATTTT. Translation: CASSQISPMGTDFLASGNTIYF.